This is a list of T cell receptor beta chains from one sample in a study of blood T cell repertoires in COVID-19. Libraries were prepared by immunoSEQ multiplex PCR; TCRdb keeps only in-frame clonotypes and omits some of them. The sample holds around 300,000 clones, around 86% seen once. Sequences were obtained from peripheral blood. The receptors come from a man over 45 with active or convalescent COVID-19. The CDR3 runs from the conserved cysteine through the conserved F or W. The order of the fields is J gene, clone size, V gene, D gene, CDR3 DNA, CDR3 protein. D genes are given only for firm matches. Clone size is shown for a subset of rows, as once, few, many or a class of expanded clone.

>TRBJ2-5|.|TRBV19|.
TGTGCCAGTAGTATTACTAGGGAGCAGACCCAGTACTTC
CASSITREQTQYF
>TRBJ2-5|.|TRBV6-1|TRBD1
TGTGCCAGCAGTGTCCGGACAGGGCCTCCCCAAGAGACCCAGTACTTC
CASSVRTGPPQETQYF
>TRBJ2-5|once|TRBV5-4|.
TGTGCCAGCAGCTTGAGGGGGACCTCTGGGACCCAGTACTTC
CASSLRGTSGTQYF
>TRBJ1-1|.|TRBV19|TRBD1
TGTGCCAGTAGTATAAAGTTACAGGGGATTGAAGCTTTCTTT
CASSIKLQGIEAFF
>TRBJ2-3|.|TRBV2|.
TGTGCCAGCAGTCTGATTCGAGCCGATACGCAGTATTTT
CASSLIRADTQYF
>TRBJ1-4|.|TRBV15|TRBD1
TGTGCCACCAGCAGAGAACAGGGGATAAATGAAAAACTGTTTTTT
CATSREQGINEKLFF
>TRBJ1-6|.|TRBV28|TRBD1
TGTGCCAGCAGAACTACAGGGGCTTCACCCCTCCACTTT
CASRTTGASPLHF
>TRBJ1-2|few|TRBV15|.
TGTGCCACCAGCAAGGACAGAAACTTTAACTATGGCTACACCTTC
CATSKDRNFNYGYTF
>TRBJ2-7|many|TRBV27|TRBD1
TGTGCCAGCCGCAGTTACGGGGACAGGAGCTCCTACGAGCAGTACTTC
CASRSYGDRSSYEQYF
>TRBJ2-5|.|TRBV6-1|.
TGTGCCAGCAGTGATTCAGGGTTGATGGAGACCCAGTACTTC
CASSDSGLMETQYF
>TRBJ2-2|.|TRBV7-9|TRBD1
TGTGCCAGCAGCACCGCGGACAGGGCTAACACCGGGGAGCTGTTTTTT
CASSTADRANTGELFF
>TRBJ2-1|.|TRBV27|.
TGTGCCAGCAGTTTGGAGAGATCCTACAATGAGCAGTTCTTC
CASSLERSYNEQFF
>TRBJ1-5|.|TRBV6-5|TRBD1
TGTGCCAGCAGCCTAGACAGGGATCAGCCCCAGCATTTT
CASSLDRDQPQHF
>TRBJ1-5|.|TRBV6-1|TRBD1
TGTGCCAGCAGTGAAACCTTGGACAGGGTCAATCAGCCCCAGCATTTT
CASSETLDRVNQPQHF
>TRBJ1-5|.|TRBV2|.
TGTGCCAGCAGTGAACGGGGTCATAGCAATCAGCCCCAGCATTTT
CASSERGHSNQPQHF
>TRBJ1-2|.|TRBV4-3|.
TGCGCCAGCAGCCACCAGAACTATGGCTACACCTTC
CASSHQNYGYTF
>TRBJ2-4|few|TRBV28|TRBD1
TGTGCCAGCAGCCGGACAGGGTTGGACATTCAGTACTTC
CASSRTGLDIQYF
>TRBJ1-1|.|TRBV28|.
TGTGCCAGCAGTTTCCAGGGAACTGAAGCTTTCTTT
CASSFQGTEAFF
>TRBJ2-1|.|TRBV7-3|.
TGTGCCAGCACCCCCGACAGTGCCTCGAGCTCCTACAATGAGCAGTTCTTC
CASTPDSASSSYNEQFF
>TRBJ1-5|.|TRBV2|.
TGTGCCAGCAGTTGGCAGAATAGCAATCAGCCCCAGCATTTT
CASSWQNSNQPQHF
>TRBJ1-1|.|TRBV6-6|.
TGTGCCAGCAGTTACTCGCAATCAGGGGTCACTGAAGCTTTCTTT
CASSYSQSGVTEAFF
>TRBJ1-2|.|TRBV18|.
TGTGCCAGCTCACCAAACGCGGCTTCCGGCGGCTACACCTTC
CASSPNAASGGYTF
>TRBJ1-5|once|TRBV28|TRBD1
TGTGCCAGCAGTCCAGGGGGGCGGGTGAGAAATCAGCCCCAGCATTTT
CASSPGGRVRNQPQHF
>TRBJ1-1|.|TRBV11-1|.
TGTGCCAGCAGTTGGGGAGTGAACACTGAAGCTTTCTTT
CASSWGVNTEAFF
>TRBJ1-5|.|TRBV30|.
TGTGCCTGGAGTAGGGGTACACGTCAGCCCCAGCATTTT
CAWSRGTRQPQHF
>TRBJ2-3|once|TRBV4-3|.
TGCGCCAGCAGCCAAGATGCAATACGGGGGGCGACCACAGATACGCAGTATTTT
CASSQDAIRGATTDTQYF
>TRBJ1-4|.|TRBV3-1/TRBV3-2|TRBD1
TGTGCCAGCAGCCAGAACAGGGGTGAAAAACTGTTTTTT
CASSQNRGEKLFF
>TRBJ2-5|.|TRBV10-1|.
TGCGCCACCCTCTCAGGTAACCCGAAACCTTACCAAGAGACCCAGTACTTC
CATLSGNPKPYQETQYF
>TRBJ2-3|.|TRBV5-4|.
TGTGCCAGCAGCCTTCAGAGGAGCAACACAGATACGCAGTATTTT
CASSLQRSNTDTQYF
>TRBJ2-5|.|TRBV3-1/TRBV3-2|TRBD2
TGTGCCAGCAGCCTCGGACTAGCGGGGGGCGAGACCCAGTACTTC
CASSLGLAGGETQYF
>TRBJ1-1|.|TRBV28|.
TGTGCCAGCAGTTTCCCCACACCGAACACTGAAGCTTTCTTT
CASSFPTPNTEAFF
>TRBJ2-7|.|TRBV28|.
TGTGCCAGCAGCGCTAACAGGAAGGGATACTACGAGCAGTACTTC
CASSANRKGYYEQYF
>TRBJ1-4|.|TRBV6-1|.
TGTGCCAGCAGTGAATCCCAGGGTAGGGGGGAAAAACTGTTTTTT
CASSESQGRGEKLFF
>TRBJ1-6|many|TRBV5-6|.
TGTGCCAGCAGCTTGTGGGGGCGGCCGCATTCACCCCTCCACTTT
CASSLWGRPHSPLHF
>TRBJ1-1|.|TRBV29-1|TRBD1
TGCAGCGTAGAAAGACAGGGGGACACTGAAGCTTTCTTT
CSVERQGDTEAFF
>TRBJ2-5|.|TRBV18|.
TGTGCCAGCTCACCCGGGGTCCAAGAGACCCAGTACTTC
CASSPGVQETQYF
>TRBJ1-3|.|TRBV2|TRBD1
TGTGCCAGCAGTGGACAGGGAGTTTCTGGAAACACCATATATTTT
CASSGQGVSGNTIYF
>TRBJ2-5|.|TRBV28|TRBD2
TGTGCCAGCAGAAGCGGGAGGGGCCAAGAGACCCAGTACTTC
CASRSGRGQETQYF
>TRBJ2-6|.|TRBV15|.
TGTGCCACCAGCAGAGAGTACGGAGATTCTGGGGCCAACGTCCTGACTTTC
CATSREYGDSGANVLTF
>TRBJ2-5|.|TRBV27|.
TGTGCCAGCAGTCCAAACCAAGAGACCCAGTACTTC
CASSPNQETQYF
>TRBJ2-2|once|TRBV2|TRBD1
TGTGCCAGCAGTGCAGGGACAGGGCTAACCGGGGAGCTGTTTTTT
CASSAGTGLTGELFF
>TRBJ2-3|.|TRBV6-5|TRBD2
TGTGCCAGCAGTCCAGCGGGAGGAGGGGATACGCAGTATTTT
CASSPAGGGDTQYF
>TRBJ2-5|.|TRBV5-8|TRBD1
TGTGCCAGCAGCGCCAGGGGGCTCTACCCCCAAGAGACCCAGTACTTC
CASSARGLYPQETQYF
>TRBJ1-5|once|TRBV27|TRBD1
TGTGCCAGTTCCGGGACAGCTCGGGTTGGCAATCAGCCCCAGCATTTT
CASSGTARVGNQPQHF
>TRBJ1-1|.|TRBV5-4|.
TGTGCCAGCAGCTTGGACCCGGGACTCGAGAACACTGAAGCTTTCTTT
CASSLDPGLENTEAFF
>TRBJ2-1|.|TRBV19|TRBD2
TGTGCCAGTAGTATCCTGAGACTAGCGGAAGACAATGAGCAGTTCTTC
CASSILRLAEDNEQFF
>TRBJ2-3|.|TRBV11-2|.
TGTGCCAGCAGCCCCGGGAGAGGGATAGACACAGATACGCAGTATTTT
CASSPGRGIDTDTQYF